These 27 T cell receptor beta chains share one sample of origin, sequenced in a study of blood T cell repertoires in COVID-19. Produced via immunoSEQ multiplex PCR; TCRdb's table is partial and in-frame only. The data contain 70,000 to 95,000 clones, approximately 90% of them singletons. The sample comprised peripheral blood. These receptors all stem from a man between 65 and 85 years old with active or convalescent COVID-19.

V gene TRBV5-1 combines with J gene TRBJ2-7; 11 bases are a match to TRBD1. Germline-derived CDR1 and CDR2 are SGHRS and YFSETQ. Trimming took 4 bases from V and 2 from J; bases not matched to a gene: 2. CDR3 size: 14 residues. In DNA form, the CDR3 reads TGCGCCAGCAGCACGGGACAGGGGGCCTACGAGCAGTACTTC. Its translation: CASSTGQGAYEQYF.

This chain uses TRBV15 with TRBJ1-2; 8 positions match TRBD1. Germline-derived CDR1 and CDR2 are LNHNV and YYDKDF (reference sequence). The CDR3 runs to 15 residues. The J segment lost 10 bases and the V segment lost 2 bases, leaving 12 bases of the junction unmatched. CDR3 in DNA: TGTGCCACCAGCAGACCCGGACAGGGCCTTTCCCCCTACACCTTC. Its protein is CATSRPGQGLSPYTF. The whole variable domain, filled in from reference TRBV15 and TRBJ1-2, reads DAMVIQNPRYQVTQFGKPVTLSCSQTLNHNVMYWYQQKSSQAPKLLFHYYDKDFNNEADTPDNFQSRRPNTSFCFLDIRSPGLGDTAMYLCATSRPGQGLSPYTFGSGTRLTVV.

This chain connects TRBV2 to TRBJ2-2; a weak D match, TRBD1 (5 bases). The CDR3 totals 14 residues. The germline V gene has CDR1 SNHLY and CDR2 FYNNEI. Deletions cut 5 bases from V and 6 bases from J, with 13 bases between. This chain's CDR3 is CASSNQGIAGELFF. DNA of the CDR3: TGTGCCAGCAGTAACCAGGGTATCGCCGGGGAGCTGTTTTTT.

This rearrangement joins TRBV2 to TRBJ1-5, with 7 bases fitting TRBD1. The CDR3 is made up of 15 amino acids. CDR1 is SNHLY and CDR2 is FYNNEI in the germline V gene. V was clipped by 6 bases and J by 0 bases; unmatched bases: 5. As DNA, the CDR3 is TGTGCCAGCAGGGGGGGACAGTATAGCAATCAGCCCCAGCATTTT. This translates into CASRGGQYSNQPQHF.

This chain links TRBV28 with TRBJ1-2, with 9 positions matching TRBD1. CDR1 and CDR2 (germline): MDHEN, SYDVKM. This CDR3 comprises 13 residues. With V trimmed by 5 bases and J by 7 bases, 5 bases remained unmatched. The CDR3 sequence is CASSEGTGIGYTF. The CDR3 region has the DNA TGTGCCAGCAGTGAAGGGACAGGGATTGGCTACACCTTC.

This chain connects TRBV9 to TRBJ1-4; 9 positions match TRBD1. Per the germline V gene, CDR1 is SGDLS and CDR2 is YYNGEE. The CDR3 has 15 amino acids. The junction had 13 bases not matched to a gene; V was cut back by 4 bases and J by 12 bases. The CDR3 reads CASSTAGTGSEELFF. CDR3 coding DNA: TGTGCCAGCAGCACGGCCGGGACAGGGAGTGAGGAACTGTTTTTT.

V usage is TRBV11-2 and J usage is TRBJ2-1; 7 nucleotides agree with TRBD1. This CDR3 has 16 amino acids. Germline CDR1 is SGHAT and CDR2 is FQNNGV. The V gene end was trimmed by 4 bases and the J gene end by 3 bases; junction bases not matched to a gene: 9. The CDR3 sequence: CASSYLEGTVYNEQFF. DNA of the CDR3: TGTGCCAGCAGCTACCTCGAGGGGACAGTCTACAATGAGCAGTTCTTC.

The count of this clone is one. CDR3 residues: CAGCGTSGMYNEQFF. CDR3 coding DNA: TGTGCGGGGTGTGGGACTAGCGGGATGTACAATGAGCAGTTCTTC. The rearrangement uses TRBV30 and TRBJ2-1, with TRBD2 matching 13 bases. Germline values: CDR1 GTSNPN, CDR2 SVGIG (reference sequence). The CDR3 has 15 amino acids.

The V and J genes are TRBV19 and TRBJ2-1; 9 bases map to TRBD2. After removal of 6 bases from V and 2 bases from J, the junction contained 2 bases not matched to a gene. The CDR3 length is 14 residues. In germline, CDR1 is LNHDA, CDR2 SQIVND (reference sequence). The CDR3 bases are TGTGCCAGTAGGCCTAGCGGGACCTACAATGAGCAGTTCTTC. Its translation: CASRPSGTYNEQFF.

This clone has only one observation. For the CDR3, the DNA is TGTGCCAGCAGTTACTCAAGCGCGAACACCGGGGAGCTGTTTTTT. This translates into CASSYSSANTGELFF. The chain carries TRBV6-6 and TRBJ2-2; D gene unclear. Germline V gene data show CDR1 as MNHNY and CDR2 as SVGAGI (reference sequence). This CDR3 has 15 amino acids. Trimming removed 0 bases at V and 0 bases at J, with 5 bases between.

The chain uses TRBV19 and TRBJ1-1; D uncertain. Trimming removed 4 bases from V and 3 bases from J, with 12 bases in between. Germline V gives CDR1 LNHDA, CDR2 SQIVND (reference sequence). CDR3 length: 14 residues. CDR3 amino acids: CASSTSARDTEAFF. The DNA for the CDR3 is TGTGCCAGTAGTACCTCCGCTCGGGACACTGAAGCTTTCTTT.

The chain uses TRBV7-9 and TRBJ2-7; TRBD1 might be the D (6 bases). The CDR3 contains 13 residues. V was cut by 1 base and J by 3 bases, with 7 bases left in between. Germline lookup yields CDR1 SEHNR and CDR2 FQNEAQ (reference sequence). CDR3 sequence reads: CASSLVTGYEQYF. In DNA, the CDR3 is TGTGCCAGCAGCTTAGTGACAGGCTACGAGCAGTACTTC.

This sequence joins TRBV2 and TRBJ1-1; D not resolved. CDR1 is SNHLY, CDR2 FYNNEI, per germline. Deletions cut 1 base from V and 6 bases from J, with 15 bases between. This CDR3 is 15 amino acids long. The CDR3, as DNA: TGTGCCAGCAGTGAAGTCCCGGCCGGGAGGGCTGAAGCTTTCTTT. Encoded protein: CASSEVPAGRAEAFF.

V usage is TRBV6-6 and J usage is TRBJ2-1; 13 bases map to TRBD2. The J segment lost 6 bases and the V segment lost 6 bases, leaving 5 bases of the junction unmatched. The CDR3 runs 15 residues. Germline-derived CDR1 and CDR2 are MNHNY and SVGAGI (reference sequence). DNA of the CDR3: TGTGCCAGCAGCCGGACTAGCGGGAGCCTCAATGAGCAGTTCTTC. Translating it yields CASSRTSGSLNEQFF.

The chain couples TRBV6-1 to TRBJ1-3, with D possibly matching TRBD1 (6 bases). V was clipped by 0 bases and J by 5 bases, with 11 bases between them. The CDR3 runs to 15 residues. Germline CDR1 MNHNS, CDR2 SASEGT. CDR3 amino acids: CASSEAGGHRNTIYF. CDR3 nucleotide sequence: TGTGCCAGCAGTGAAGCAGGGGGTCACAGAAACACCATATATTTT.

The CDR3, as DNA: TGTGCCAGCAGTTATACCCGGGATACGCAGTATTTT. Its protein product is CASSYTRDTQYF. The V and J genes are TRBV6-6 and TRBJ2-3; D is uncertain. Germline CDR1 is MNHNY and CDR2 is SVGAGI (reference sequence). This CDR3 is built from 12 residues. V lost 3 bases to trimming and J lost 6 bases, with 7 bases between them.

The rearrangement joins TRBV18 to TRBJ1-4, with D unclear. The V gene lost 0 bases and the J gene lost 7 bases, with 9 bases spanning the gap. This CDR3 contains 14 residues. Germline V gene data show CDR1 as KGHSH and CDR2 as LQKENI. The CDR3 loop reads CASSPPAAGEKLFF. The CDR3 DNA reads TGTGCCAGCTCACCACCGGCAGCGGGTGAAAAACTGTTTTTT.

This chain uses TRBV5-1 with TRBJ2-1, with 7 bases lining up with TRBD2. CDR1 and CDR2 (germline): SGHRS, YFSETQ. Trimming at V came to 0 bases and at J to 4 bases, leaving 4 bases not matched to a gene. The CDR3 has 15 amino acids. CDR3 loop: CASSLEASGYNEQFF. DNA for the CDR3: TGCGCCAGCAGCTTGGAGGCTAGCGGTTACAATGAGCAGTTCTTC. Full variable domain (remainder filled in from reference TRBV5-1 and TRBJ2-1): KAGVTQTPRYLIKTRGQQVTLSCSPISGHRSVSWYQQTPGQGLQFLFEYFSETQRNKGNFPGRFSGRQFSNSRSEMNVSTLELGDSALYLCASSLEASGYNEQFFGPGTRLTVL.

The chain couples TRBV7-9 to TRBJ2-1; 7 bases match TRBD2. The CDR3 spans 17 residues. The junction had 17 bases not matched to a gene; V was cut back by 5 bases and J by 7 bases. Germline CDR1 reads SEHNR; CDR2 reads FQNEAQ (reference sequence). In DNA form, the CDR3 reads TGTGCCAGCAGCCCCCACTGGGCGCGGGAGAATGGGAATGAGCAGTTCTTC. It encodes CASSPHWARENGNEQFF.

This sequence joins TRBV7-2 and TRBJ2-1, with 14 nucleotides matching TRBD2. Trimming at V came to 5 bases and at J to 0 bases, leaving 6 bases not matched to a gene. The germline V gene encodes CDR1 SGHTA and CDR2 FQGNSA. CDR3 length: 18 amino acids. In nucleotides, the CDR3 is TGTGCCAGCAGCCCGAGGGGGACTAGCGGGAGCTCCTACAATGAGCAGTTCTTC. This codes for CASSPRGTSGSSYNEQFF.

This clone appeared a few times. The CDR3 coding sequence is TGCGCCAGCAGCCAAGATATCGTGAGAGCTGACTATGGCTACACCTTC. This encodes CASSQDIVRADYGYTF. The V call is TRBV4-3, the J call TRBJ1-2; D unclear. The CDR3 is made up of 16 amino acids. Germline V gene lookup returns CDR1 LGHNA and CDR2 YSLEER. The V end lost 0 bases, the J end lost 3 bases, and 14 bases lay between the germline ends.

The chain joins TRBV7-2 to TRBJ2-3; 11 nucleotides match TRBD1. With 5 bases clipped from V and 5 bases from J, the junction kept 12 bases outside the gene matches. Germline CDR1 reads SGHTA; CDR2 reads FQGNSA. The CDR3 is 17 amino acids. As DNA, the CDR3 is TGTGCCAGCAGCCCCCGGGACAGGGGGGTATTAGGAGATACGCAGTATTTT. This gives the protein CASSPRDRGVLGDTQYF.

The chain employs TRBV11-2 and TRBJ2-1; TRBD2 aligns across 10 bases. The V and J ends lost 5 bases and 9 bases, in that order; junction bases with no gene match: 13. The CDR3 sequence is 16 residues long. The germline V gene has CDR1 SGHAT and CDR2 FQNNGV. For the CDR3, the DNA is TGTGCCAGCAGCCCGTCCACTAGCGGGATACATAGTGAGCAGTTCTTC. Translated: CASSPSTSGIHSEQFF.

This chain connects TRBV28 to TRBJ1-2; D is unclear. The CDR3 covers 12 residues. V was trimmed by 2 bases and J by 8 bases, leaving 9 bases between them. CDR1 MDHEN and CDR2 SYDVKM come from the germline V gene. The CDR3 is CASSLTSEGYTF. CDR3 coding DNA: TGTGCCAGCAGTTTAACATCTGAAGGCTACACCTTC.

V gene TRBV30 combines with J gene TRBJ2-3; the match to TRBD2 covers 8 bases. Per germline, CDR1 GTSNPN and CDR2 SVGIG (reference sequence). Germline trimming cut 6 bases from V and 4 bases from J; bases unmatched to any gene: 12. CDR3 length: 15 residues. The DNA for the CDR3 is TGTGCCTGCTCTGCCGGGAGGGCCAGGTCAGATACGCAGTATTTT. Translation gives CACSAGRARSDTQYF.

This rearrangement joins TRBV10-3 to TRBJ1-1; D is perhaps TRBD1 (6 bases). The CDR3 contains 13 residues. V gave up 10 bases and J gave up 0 bases, with 12 bases separating them. The germline gives CDR1 ENHRY, CDR2 SYGVKD. CDR3 amino acids: CATGQSMNTEAFF. The CDR3 DNA follows: TGTGCCACCGGACAGAGCATGAACACTGAAGCTTTCTTT.

This chain connects TRBV3-1 (or the pseudogene TRBV3-2) to TRBJ1-1, with D tentatively TRBD1 (6 bases). The CDR3 is 17 amino acids. Per the germline V gene, CDR1 is LGHDT and CDR2 is YNNKEL (reference sequence). V was trimmed by 1 base and J by 0 bases, leaving 15 bases between them. The CDR3 DNA is TGTGCCAGCAGCCAAGGGCCCCCAGGGGCCATGAACACTGAAGCTTTCTTT. As protein: CASSQGPPGAMNTEAFF.